This paragraph reports one T cell receptor beta chain. This clone has just a few counts. No cognate antigen has been identified for it. No much larger clone exists at a distance of one base, and base qualities are not known. Before undergoing thyroid surgery, none of the patients had been given any kind of treatment. Using T-cell receptor beta sequencing, the researchers looked back retrospectively at clinical samples from patients, gathered between about 2011 and 2019. Libraries were constructed by PCR. Sequencing was performed on an Illumina HiSeq 4000. High-throughput sequencing was used to profile the TCR beta-chain CDR3 region of every patient. In the source study's methods: A classifier to discriminate distant-metastatic papillary thyroid cancer patients was built from CDR3 differences across clinicopathological groups. To measure repertoire diversity the researchers used the Shannon index, while the Morisita-Horn index served to gauge how similar the tumor and blood repertoires were. The public reads were reanalyzed by TCRdb: fastp trimming at Q25, MiXCR alignment, in-frame beta chains only. TCRdb assigned the V and J calls; the authors' analysis was not used. Here the sample has about 40,000 clones; 9.5% to 12% occur a single time. The top ten hold roughly 25% of the sample.

The CDR1 and CDR2 encoded by the germline V gene are MDHEN and SYDVKM. Trimming at the junction amounts to 5 bases on V and 2 bases on J, and the germline ends lie 10 bases apart. From the cysteine through the phenylalanine, the CDR3 covers 13 amino acids. Only the CDR3 portion is preserved as DNA: 39 bases, with reading frame beginning at the first base. This sample was taken from a study of metastatic and nonmetastatic thyroid tumors (dated by TCRdb to 2020 to 2022). Turning to the overall study: The researchers compared repertoires between peripheral blood samples and tumor or nodule tissue samples from patients with malignant or benign thyroid disease. Summary of the overall study and its limitations: In both blood and tumor samples, TCR beta diversity was reported to be significantly higher in malignant tumors than in benign nodules.

This sequence uses TRBV28 and TRBJ2-7; too little of a D gene remains to name it. This TCR derives from a female donor with papillary thyroid cancer or a benign thyroid nodule (not recorded which). Some clones in this sample may be carry-over from other donors' samples. The sample consisted of blood. The CDR3 protein is CASSLGGTYEQYF. The bases read TGTGCCAGCAGTCTGGGTGGTACCTACGAGCAGTACTTC.